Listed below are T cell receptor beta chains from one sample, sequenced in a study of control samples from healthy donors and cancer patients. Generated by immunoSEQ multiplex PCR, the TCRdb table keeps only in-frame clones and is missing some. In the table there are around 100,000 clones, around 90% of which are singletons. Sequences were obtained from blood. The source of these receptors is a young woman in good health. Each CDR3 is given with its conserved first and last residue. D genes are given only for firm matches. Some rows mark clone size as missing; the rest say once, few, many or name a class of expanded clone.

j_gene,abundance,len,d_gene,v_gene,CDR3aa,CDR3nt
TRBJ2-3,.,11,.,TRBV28,CASSLTDTQYF,TGTGCCAGCAGTTTAACAGATACGCAGTATTTT
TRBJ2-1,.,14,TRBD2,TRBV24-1,CATSSGGAQGEQFF,TGTGCCACCAGTAGCGGGGGGGCCCAGGGTGAGCAGTTCTTC
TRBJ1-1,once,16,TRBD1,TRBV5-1,CASSLGGRTGANGAFF,TGCGCCAGCAGCTTGGGGGGACGTACAGGGGCGAACGGAGCTTTCTTT
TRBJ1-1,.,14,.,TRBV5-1,CASSPGHPNTEAFF,TGCGCCAGCAGCCCGGGACACCCGAACACTGAAGCTTTCTTT
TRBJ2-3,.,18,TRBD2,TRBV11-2,CASSLLGTSGGVGDTQYF,TGTGCCAGCAGCTTATTAGGGACTAGCGGGGGGGTCGGTGATACGCAGTATTTT
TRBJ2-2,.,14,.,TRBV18,CASSPPSNTGELFF,TGTGCCAGCTCACCACCGTCCAACACCGGGGAGCTGTTTTTT
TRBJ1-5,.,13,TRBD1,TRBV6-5,CASSYGQGGPQHF,TGTGCCAGCAGTTATGGACAGGGAGGGCCCCAGCATTTT
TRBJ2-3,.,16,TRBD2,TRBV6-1,CAGSAGLAGWGDTQYF,TGTGCCGGGAGTGCGGGGCTAGCGGGGTGGGGAGATACGCAGTATTTT
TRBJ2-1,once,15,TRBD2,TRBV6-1,CASSEGGLASNEQFF,TGTGCCAGCAGTGAAGGCGGACTAGCGTCCAATGAGCAGTTCTTC
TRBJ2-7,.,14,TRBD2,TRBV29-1,CSAGLAGGPNEQYF,TGCAGCGCCGGACTAGCGGGGGGGCCTAACGAGCAGTACTTC
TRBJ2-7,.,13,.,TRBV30,CAWSPNARYEQYF,TGTGCCTGGAGTCCGAACGCTAGGTACGAGCAGTACTTC
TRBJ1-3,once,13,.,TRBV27,CASSLNSGNTIYF,TGTGCCAGCAGTCTTAACTCTGGAAACACCATATATTTT
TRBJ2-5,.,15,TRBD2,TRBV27,CASSSGSGGAETQYF,TGTGCCAGCAGTTCAGGTAGCGGGGGGGCCGAGACCCAGTACTTC
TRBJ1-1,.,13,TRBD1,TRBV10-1,CASRGTGGTEAFF,TGCGCCAGCAGGGGGACAGGGGGCACTGAAGCTTTCTTT
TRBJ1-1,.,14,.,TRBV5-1,CASSLSSGIPEAFF,TGCGCCAGCAGCTTGTCTTCGGGGATCCCTGAAGCTTTCTTT
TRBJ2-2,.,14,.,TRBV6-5,CASRAQGDTGELFF,TGTGCCAGCCGCGCGCAGGGAGACACCGGGGAGCTGTTTTTT
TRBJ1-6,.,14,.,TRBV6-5,CASSPRPYNSPLHF,TGTGCCAGCAGCCCACGGCCCTATAATTCACCCCTCCACTTT
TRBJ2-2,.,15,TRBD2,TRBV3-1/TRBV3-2,CASSLGGGRTGELFF,TGTGCCAGCAGCCTAGGCGGGGGGCGGACCGGGGAGCTGTTTTTT
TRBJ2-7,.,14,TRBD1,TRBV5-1,CASSGDSMNYEQYF,TGCGCCAGCAGCGGGGACAGTATGAACTACGAGCAGTACTTC
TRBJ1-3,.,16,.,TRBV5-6,CASSLAGAGSGNTIYF,TGTGCCAGCAGCTTGGCCGGGGCAGGGTCTGGAAACACCATATATTTT
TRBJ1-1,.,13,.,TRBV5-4,CASSLGVNTEAFF,TGTGCCAGCAGCTTGGGGGTGAACACTGAAGCTTTCTTT
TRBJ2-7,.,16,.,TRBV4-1,CASSQVEAGGFYEQYF,TGCGCCAGCAGCCAAGTTGAGGCCGGCGGCTTCTACGAGCAGTACTTC
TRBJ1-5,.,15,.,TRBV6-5,CASSYSWDSNQPQHF,TGTGCCAGCAGTTACTCTTGGGATAGCAATCAGCCCCAGCATTTT
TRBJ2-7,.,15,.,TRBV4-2,CASSQVQSQTYEQYF,TGTGCCAGCAGCCAAGTTCAATCTCAGACCTACGAGCAGTACTTC